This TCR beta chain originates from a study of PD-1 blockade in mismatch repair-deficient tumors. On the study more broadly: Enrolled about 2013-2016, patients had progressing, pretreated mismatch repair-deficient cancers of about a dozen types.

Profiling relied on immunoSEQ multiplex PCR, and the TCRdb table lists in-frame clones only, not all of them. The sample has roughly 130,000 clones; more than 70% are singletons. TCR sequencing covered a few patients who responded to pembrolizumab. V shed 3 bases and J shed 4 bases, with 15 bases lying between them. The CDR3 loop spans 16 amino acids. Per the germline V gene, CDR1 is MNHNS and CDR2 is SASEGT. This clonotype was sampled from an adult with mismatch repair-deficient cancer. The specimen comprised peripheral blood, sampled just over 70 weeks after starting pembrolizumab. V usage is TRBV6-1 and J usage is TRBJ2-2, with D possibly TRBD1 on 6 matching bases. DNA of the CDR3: TGTGCCAGCAGTGATTCTTTACAGGGTTCCACCGGGGAGCTGTTTTTT. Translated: CASSDSLQGSTGELFF.